A single sample gave rise to the 11 T cell receptor beta chains below, sequenced in a study of T cell changes during pregnancy in multiple sclerosis. Only in-frame clones appear in the TCRdb table, and some are missing; sequencing was by immunoSEQ multiplex PCR. The profile shows approximately 25,000 clones, 88% of them singletons. The sample in question was CD8+ T cells from peripheral blood mononuclear cells, obtained in the second trimester of pregnancy. The receptors shown here come from a female donor with multiple sclerosis, enrolled in a pregnancy study.

The chain carries TRBV6-5 and TRBJ2-3, with TRBD2 matching over 7 bases. Germline V gene data show CDR1 as MNHEY and CDR2 as SVGAGI. There are 14 residues in the CDR3. V dropped 4 bases and J dropped 6; count of bases not matched to a gene: 7. The CDR3 nucleotides read TGTGCCAGCAGTTTCTCGGGGGGTTTGGATACGCAGTATTTT. Translating it yields CASSFSGGLDTQYF.

The genes are TRBV7-9 and TRBJ1-1; the D gene is possibly TRBD1 (5 bases). Germline V lookup: CDR1 SEHNR, CDR2 FQNEAQ (reference sequence). There are 17 residues in the CDR3. Trimming left V 2 bases short and J 1 base short, with 17 bases between. The CDR3 bases are TGTGCCAGCAGCTTATCCCGGAGCAGGGTAAGGAACACTGAAGCTTTCTTT. It yields the protein CASSLSRSRVRNTEAFF. The full variable domain, in which reference TRBV7-9 and TRBJ1-1 provide the parts outside the CDR3, is DTGVSQNPRHKITKRGQNVTFRCDPISEHNRLYWYRQTLGQGPEFLTYFQNEAQLEKSRLLSDRFSAERPKGSFSTLEIQRTEQGDSAMYLCASSLSRSRVRNTEAFFGQGTRLTVV.

V gene TRBV13 combines with J gene TRBJ1-3, with D perhaps TRBD1 (6 bases). Looked up from germline, CDR1 is PRHDT and CDR2 is FYEKMQ (reference sequence). Trimming shortened V by 4 bases and J by 7 bases, and 17 bases separated the two germline ends. This CDR3 is built from 15 residues. In DNA form, the CDR3 reads TGTGCCAGCAGCTACCAACCGGACAGAGAGAACACCATATATTTT. It yields the protein CASSYQPDRENTIYF. The entire variable domain, with the rest obtained from reference TRBV13 and TRBJ1-3, is as follows: AAGVIQSPRHLIKEKRETATLKCYPIPRHDTVYWYQQGPGQDPQFLISFYEKMQSDKGSIPDRFSAQQFSDYHSELNMSSLELGDSALYFCASSYQPDRENTIYFGEGSWLTVV.

This chain joins TRBV6-6 and TRBJ1-5; no clear D. V was shortened by 2 bases and J by 8 bases, with 19 bases between the two germline ends. Germline V gene data show CDR1 as MNHNY and CDR2 as SVGAGI (reference sequence). The CDR3 runs 16 residues. In DNA form, the CDR3 reads TGTGCCAGCAGTTACGTTGTTATGGGCGGGATGGAGCCCCAGCATTTT. Encoded protein: CASSYVVMGGMEPQHF.

The rearrangement uses TRBV11-2 and TRBJ2-7; the match to TRBD2 covers 11 bases. Germline V lookup: CDR1 SGHAT, CDR2 FQNNGV. The CDR3 spans 15 residues. Trimming at V came to 5 bases and at J to 2 bases, leaving 5 bases not matched to a gene. The CDR3 reads CASSLTSGGTYEQYF. CDR3 nucleotides: TGTGCCAGCAGCCTAACTAGCGGGGGAACCTACGAGCAGTACTTC.

This rearrangement joins TRBV28 to TRBJ1-5; weak D call: TRBD1 (5 bases). V shed 1 base and J shed 6 bases, with 13 bases lying between them. This CDR3 contains 15 residues. Germline V lookup: CDR1 MDHEN, CDR2 SYDVKM. CDR3 sequence: CASSLLRGEVQPQHF. The DNA for the CDR3 is TGTGCCAGCAGTTTATTGCGGGGGGAGGTTCAGCCCCAGCATTTT.

In its sample, this clone was seen a few times. This chain joins TRBV21-1 and TRBJ2-7; TRBD2 was called by the table and not checked on the DNA. TRBV21-1 is labeled a pseudogene. This CDR3 comprises 14 residues. CDR3 region: CASRWIRVSYEQYF. For the CDR3, the DNA is TGTGCCAGCAGGTGGATCCGGGTATCTTACGAGCAGTACTTC.

The chain couples TRBV2 to TRBJ1-5, with a weak D call TRBD1 (5 bases). The germline V gene encodes CDR1 SNHLY and CDR2 FYNNEI. CDR3 size: 15 residues. V lost 3 bases and J 2 bases, leaving 11 bases between the germline ends. This CDR3 reads CASSEGGKGNQPQHF. The DNA for the CDR3 is TGTGCCAGCAGTGAGGGGGGTAAAGGCAATCAGCCCCAGCATTTT.

The V call is TRBV6-5, the J call TRBJ1-5; TRBD1 might be the D (5 bases). Germline-derived CDR1 and CDR2 are MNHEY and SVGAGI. V was clipped by 5 bases and J by 7 bases, with 15 bases between them. The CDR3 extends over 14 amino acids. As DNA, the CDR3 is TGTGCCAGCAGTGGGGGGGGTCCTCAACAGCCCCAGCATTTT. Its translation: CASSGGGPQQPQHF.

The chain employs TRBV28 and TRBJ2-1, with 7 bases that match TRBD1. CDR1 is MDHEN and CDR2 is SYDVKM in the germline V gene. CDR3 length: 18 residues. The V gene end was trimmed by 3 bases and the J gene end by 8 bases; junction bases not matched to a gene: 19. CDR3 coding DNA: TGTGCCAGCAGTTTTAAGGCCTCGGGACAGTCAGGTTGGGATGAGCAGTTCTTC. It encodes CASSFKASGQSGWDEQFF. The full variable domain, completed using reference TRBV28 and TRBJ2-1, is DVKVTQSSRYLVKRTGEKVFLECVQDMDHENMFWYRQDPGLGLRLIYFSYDVKMKEKGDIPEGYSVSREKKERFSLILESASTNQTSMYLCASSFKASGQSGWDEQFFGPGTRLTVL.

This chain connects TRBV6-6 to TRBJ2-5, with 12 bases lining up with TRBD2. The V and J ends lost 5 bases and 4 bases, in that order; junction bases with no gene match: 5. This CDR3 has 15 amino acids. Germline values: CDR1 MNHNY, CDR2 SVGAGI (reference sequence). The CDR3 protein is CASSLAGGFLETQYF. The CDR3 region has the DNA TGTGCCAGCAGTCTAGCGGGGGGGTTCCTAGAGACCCAGTACTTC.